This T cell receptor beta chain was captured by sequencing in a study of shared T cell receptors in the human thymus. The table lists this clone with a count of one. Only in-frame clones appear in the TCRdb table, and some are missing; sequencing was by immunoSEQ multiplex PCR. The sample has approximately 400,000 clones, more than 85% seen once. This CDR3 is built from 15 residues. Germline V CDR1 and CDR2: SGHDT, YYEEEE. V gave up 4 bases and J gave up 0 bases, with 11 bases separating them. This receptor was taken from a human donor. The chain uses TRBV5-6 and TRBJ1-3; tentative D call: TRBD1 (6 bases). Sequencing used thymocytes. CDR3 amino acids: CASSQGHSSGNTIYF. CDR3 in DNA: TGTGCCAGCAGCCAGGGACACAGCTCTGGAAACACCATATATTTT. The complete variable domain, with remaining parts taken from reference TRBV5-6 and TRBJ1-3, reads DAGVTQSPTHLIKTRGQQVTLRCSPKSGHDTVSWYQQALGQGPQFIFQYYEEEERQRGNFPDRFSGHQFPNYSSELNVNALLLGDSALYLCASSQGHSSGNTIYFGEGSWLTVV.